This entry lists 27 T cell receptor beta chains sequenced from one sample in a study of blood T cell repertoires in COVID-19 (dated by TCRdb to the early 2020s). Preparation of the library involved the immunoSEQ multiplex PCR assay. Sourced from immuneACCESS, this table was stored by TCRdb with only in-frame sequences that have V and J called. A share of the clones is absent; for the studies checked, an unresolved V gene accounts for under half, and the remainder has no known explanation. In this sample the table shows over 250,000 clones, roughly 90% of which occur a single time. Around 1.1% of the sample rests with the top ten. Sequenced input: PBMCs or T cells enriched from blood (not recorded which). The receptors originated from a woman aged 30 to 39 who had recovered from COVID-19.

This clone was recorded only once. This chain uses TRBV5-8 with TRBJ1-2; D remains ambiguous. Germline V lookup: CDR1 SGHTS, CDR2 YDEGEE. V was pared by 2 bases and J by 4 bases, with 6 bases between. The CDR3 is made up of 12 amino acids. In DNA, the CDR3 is TGTGCCAGCAGCTTAAACATCTATGGCTACACCTTC. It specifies CASSLNIYGYTF.

The CDR3 coding sequence is TGTGCCTGGAGTGTTCGACAGGGTAGTCAGCCCCAGCATTTT. This encodes CAWSVRQGSQPQHF. The chain uses TRBV30 and TRBJ1-5; 7 bases are a match to TRBD1. Germline CDR1 GTSNPN, CDR2 SVGIG (reference sequence). The CDR3 length is 14 residues. The trim removed 0 bases at V and 6 bases at J, leaving 5 bases unmatched.

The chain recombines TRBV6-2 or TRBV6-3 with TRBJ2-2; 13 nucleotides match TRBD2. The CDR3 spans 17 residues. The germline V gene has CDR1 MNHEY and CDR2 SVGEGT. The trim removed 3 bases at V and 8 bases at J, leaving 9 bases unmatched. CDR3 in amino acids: CASSYSGLAGVVGELFF. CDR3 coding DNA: TGTGCCAGCAGTTATTCCGGACTAGCGGGAGTGGTAGGGGAGCTGTTTTTT.

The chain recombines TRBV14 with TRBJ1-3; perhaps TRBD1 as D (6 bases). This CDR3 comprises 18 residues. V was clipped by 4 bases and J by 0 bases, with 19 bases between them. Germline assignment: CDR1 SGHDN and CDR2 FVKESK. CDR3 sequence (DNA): TGTGCCAGCAGCCCTTTGGCAGGGGCGAAAGCCTCTGGAAACACCATATATTTT. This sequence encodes CASSPLAGAKASGNTIYF.

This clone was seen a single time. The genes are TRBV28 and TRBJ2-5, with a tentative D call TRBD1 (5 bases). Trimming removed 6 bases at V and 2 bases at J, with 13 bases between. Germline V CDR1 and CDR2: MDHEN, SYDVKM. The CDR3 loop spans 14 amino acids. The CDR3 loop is CASSPLTVQETQYF. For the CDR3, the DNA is TGTGCCAGCAGCCCTCTGACAGTGCAAGAGACCCAGTACTTC.

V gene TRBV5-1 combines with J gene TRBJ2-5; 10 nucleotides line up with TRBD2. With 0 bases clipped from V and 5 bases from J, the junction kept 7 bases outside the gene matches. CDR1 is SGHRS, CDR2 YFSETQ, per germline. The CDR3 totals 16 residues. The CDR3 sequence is CASSLDDISGRETQYF. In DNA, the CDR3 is TGCGCCAGCAGCTTGGACGATATTAGCGGGAGGGAGACCCAGTACTTC. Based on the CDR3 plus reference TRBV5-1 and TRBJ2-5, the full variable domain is KAGVTQTPRYLIKTRGQQVTLSCSPISGHRSVSWYQQTPGQGLQFLFEYFSETQRNKGNFPGRFSGRQFSNSRSEMNVSTLELGDSALYLCASSLDDISGRETQYFGPGTRLLVL.

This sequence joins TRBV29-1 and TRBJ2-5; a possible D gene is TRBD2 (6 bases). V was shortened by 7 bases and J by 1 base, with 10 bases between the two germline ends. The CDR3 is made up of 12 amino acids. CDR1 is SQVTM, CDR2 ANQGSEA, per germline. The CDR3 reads CSAGGFQETQYF. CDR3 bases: TGCAGCGCCGGGGGATTCCAAGAGACCCAGTACTTC.

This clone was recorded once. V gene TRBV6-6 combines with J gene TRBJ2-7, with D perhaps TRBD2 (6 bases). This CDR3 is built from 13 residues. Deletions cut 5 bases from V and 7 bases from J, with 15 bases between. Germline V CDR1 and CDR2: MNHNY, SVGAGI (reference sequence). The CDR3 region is CASSTSLAGEQYF. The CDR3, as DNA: TGTGCCAGCAGTACCTCCCTTGCGGGGGAGCAGTACTTC.

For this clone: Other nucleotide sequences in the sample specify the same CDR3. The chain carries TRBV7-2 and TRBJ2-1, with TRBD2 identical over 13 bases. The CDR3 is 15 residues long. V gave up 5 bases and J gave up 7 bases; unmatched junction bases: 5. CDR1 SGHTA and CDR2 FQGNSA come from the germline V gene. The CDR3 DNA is TGTGCCAGCAGCACTAGGACTAGCGGGAGAAATGAGCAGTTCTTC. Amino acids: CASSTRTSGRNEQFF.

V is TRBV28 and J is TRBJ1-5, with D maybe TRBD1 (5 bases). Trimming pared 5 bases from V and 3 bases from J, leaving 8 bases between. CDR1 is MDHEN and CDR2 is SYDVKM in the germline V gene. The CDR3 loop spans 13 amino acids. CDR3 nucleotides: TGTGCCAGCAGTACGGACACCAATCAGCCCCAGCATTTT. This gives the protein CASSTDTNQPQHF.

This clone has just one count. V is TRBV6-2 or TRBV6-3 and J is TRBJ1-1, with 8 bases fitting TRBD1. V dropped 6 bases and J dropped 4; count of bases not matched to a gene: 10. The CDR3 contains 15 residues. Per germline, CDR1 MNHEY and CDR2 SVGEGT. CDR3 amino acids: CASSPPDRGGTEAFF. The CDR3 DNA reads TGTGCCAGCAGCCCTCCTGACAGGGGTGGCACTGAAGCTTTCTTT.

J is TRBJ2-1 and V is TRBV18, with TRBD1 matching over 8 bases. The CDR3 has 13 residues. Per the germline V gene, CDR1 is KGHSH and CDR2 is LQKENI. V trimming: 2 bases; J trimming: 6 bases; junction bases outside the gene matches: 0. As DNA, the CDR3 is TGTGCCAGCTCACCAACAGGGGGCAATGAGCAGTTCTTC. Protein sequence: CASSPTGGNEQFF. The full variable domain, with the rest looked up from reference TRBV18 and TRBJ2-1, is NAGVMQNPRHLVRRRGQEARLRCSPMKGHSHVYWYRQLPEEGLKFMVYLQKENIIDESGMPKERFSAEFPKEGPSILRIQQVVRGDSAAYFCASSPTGGNEQFFGPGTRLTVL.

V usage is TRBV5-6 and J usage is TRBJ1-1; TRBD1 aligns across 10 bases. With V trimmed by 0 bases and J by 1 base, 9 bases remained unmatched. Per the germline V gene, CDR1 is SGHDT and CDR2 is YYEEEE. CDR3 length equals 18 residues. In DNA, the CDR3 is TGTGCCAGCAGCTTGGGGGTTGGGACAGGGGCCAGGAACACTGAAGCTTTCTTT. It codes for CASSLGVGTGARNTEAFF.

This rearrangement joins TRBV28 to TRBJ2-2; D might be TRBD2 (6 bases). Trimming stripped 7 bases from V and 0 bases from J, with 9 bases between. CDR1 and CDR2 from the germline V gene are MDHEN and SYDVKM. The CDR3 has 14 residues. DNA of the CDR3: TGTGCCAGCAACTGGGGGGCGAACACCGGGGAGCTGTTTTTT. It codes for CASNWGANTGELFF.

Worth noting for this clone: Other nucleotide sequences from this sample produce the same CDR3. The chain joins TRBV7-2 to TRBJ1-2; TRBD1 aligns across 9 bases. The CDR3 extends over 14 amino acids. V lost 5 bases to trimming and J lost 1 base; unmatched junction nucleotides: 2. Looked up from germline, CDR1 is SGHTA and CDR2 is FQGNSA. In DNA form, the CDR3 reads TGTGCCAGCAGCCCGGGACAGGGTAACTATGGCTACACCTTC. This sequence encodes CASSPGQGNYGYTF.

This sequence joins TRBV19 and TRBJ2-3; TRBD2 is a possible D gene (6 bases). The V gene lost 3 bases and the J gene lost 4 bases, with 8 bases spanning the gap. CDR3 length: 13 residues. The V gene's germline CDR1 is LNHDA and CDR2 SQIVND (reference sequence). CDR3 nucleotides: TGTGCCAGTAGTATTCCGGGGGCAGATACGCAGTATTTT. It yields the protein CASSIPGADTQYF. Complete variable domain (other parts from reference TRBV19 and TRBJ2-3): DGGITQSPKYLFRKEGQNVTLSCEQNLNHDAMYWYRQDPGQGLRLIYYSQIVNDFQKGDIAEGYSVSREKKESFPLTVTSAQKNPTAFYLCASSIPGADTQYFGPGTRLTVL.

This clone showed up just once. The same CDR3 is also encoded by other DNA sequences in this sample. The CDR3 reads CASSYSTGNYGYTF. In DNA form, the CDR3 reads TGTGCCAGCAGTTACTCAACGGGGAACTATGGCTACACCTTC. The chain uses TRBV6-2 or TRBV6-3 and TRBJ1-2, with D unclear. This CDR3 has 14 residues. Trimming shortened V by 0 bases and J by 2 bases, and 7 bases separated the two germline ends. The V gene's germline CDR1 is MNHEY and CDR2 SVGEGT.

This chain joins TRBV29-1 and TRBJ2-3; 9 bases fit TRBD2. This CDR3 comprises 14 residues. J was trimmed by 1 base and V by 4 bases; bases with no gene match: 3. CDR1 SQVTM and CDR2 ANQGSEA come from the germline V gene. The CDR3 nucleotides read TGCAGCGTTGTAAGGACTAGCGGCACAGATACGCAGTATTTT. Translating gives CSVVRTSGTDTQYF.

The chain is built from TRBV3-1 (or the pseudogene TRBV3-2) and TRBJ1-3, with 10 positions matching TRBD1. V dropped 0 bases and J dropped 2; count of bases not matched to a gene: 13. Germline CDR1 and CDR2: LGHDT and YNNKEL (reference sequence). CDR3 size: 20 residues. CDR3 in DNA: TGTGCCAGCAGCCAAGATCGTTTGGGGCGAGGGACAGGGGCTGGAAACACCATATATTTT. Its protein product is CASSQDRLGRGTGAGNTIYF.

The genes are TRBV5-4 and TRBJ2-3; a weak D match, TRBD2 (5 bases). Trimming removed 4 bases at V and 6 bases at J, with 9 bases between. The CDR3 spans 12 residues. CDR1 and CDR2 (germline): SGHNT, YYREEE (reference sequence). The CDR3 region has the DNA TGTGCCAGCAGCATCACTAGGGATACGCAGTATTTT. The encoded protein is CASSITRDTQYF.

The CDR3 loop is CASSQDGGRSSYEQYF. The DNA for the CDR3 is TGTGCCAGCAGCCAAGATGGCGGGAGGAGCTCCTACGAGCAGTACTTC. This rearrangement joins TRBV3-1 (or the pseudogene TRBV3-2) to TRBJ2-7, with 8 bases fitting TRBD2. CDR3 size: 16 residues. Looked up from germline, CDR1 is LGHDT and CDR2 is YNNKEL (reference sequence). V lost 0 bases and J lost 0; bases outside the gene matches: 4.

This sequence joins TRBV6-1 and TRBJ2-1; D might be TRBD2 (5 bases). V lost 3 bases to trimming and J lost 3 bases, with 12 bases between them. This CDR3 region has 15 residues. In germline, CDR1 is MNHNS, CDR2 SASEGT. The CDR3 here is CASSDQAVFYNEQFF. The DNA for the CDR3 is TGTGCCAGCAGTGACCAAGCGGTCTTCTACAATGAGCAGTTCTTC.

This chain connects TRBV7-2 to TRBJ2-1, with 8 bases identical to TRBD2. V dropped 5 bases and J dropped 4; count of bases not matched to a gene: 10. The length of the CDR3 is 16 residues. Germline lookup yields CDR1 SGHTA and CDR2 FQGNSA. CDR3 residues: CASSPLTPGGYNEQFF. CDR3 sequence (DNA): TGTGCCAGCAGCCCCCTTACCCCGGGAGGGTACAATGAGCAGTTCTTC.

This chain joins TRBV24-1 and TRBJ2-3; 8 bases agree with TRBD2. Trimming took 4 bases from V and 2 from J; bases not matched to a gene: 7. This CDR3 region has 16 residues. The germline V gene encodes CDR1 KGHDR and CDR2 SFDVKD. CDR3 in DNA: TGTGCCACCAGTGACTTGACTAGCGAGATCACAGATACGCAGTATTTT. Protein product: CATSDLTSEITDTQYF.

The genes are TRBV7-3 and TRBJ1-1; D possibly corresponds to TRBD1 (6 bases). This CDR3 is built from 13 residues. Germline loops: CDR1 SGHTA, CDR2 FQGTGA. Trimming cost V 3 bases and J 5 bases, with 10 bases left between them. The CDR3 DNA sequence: TGTGCCAGCAGCTTTCGAGGGGGAACTGAAGCTTTCTTT. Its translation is CASSFRGGTEAFF.

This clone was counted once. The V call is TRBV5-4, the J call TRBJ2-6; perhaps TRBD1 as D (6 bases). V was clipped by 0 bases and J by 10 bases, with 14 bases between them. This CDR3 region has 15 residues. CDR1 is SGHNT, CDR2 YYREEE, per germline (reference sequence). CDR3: CASSLGTDSGNVLTF. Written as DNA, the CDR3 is TGTGCCAGCAGCTTGGGGACGGACAGTGGAAACGTCCTGACTTTC.

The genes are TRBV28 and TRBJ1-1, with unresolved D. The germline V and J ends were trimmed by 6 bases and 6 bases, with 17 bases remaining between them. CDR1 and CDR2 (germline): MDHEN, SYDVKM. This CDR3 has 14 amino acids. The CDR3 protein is CASRPPVGFPEAFF. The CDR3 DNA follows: TGTGCCAGCAGGCCCCCGGTCGGGTTCCCTGAAGCTTTCTTT.